The 10 T cell receptor beta chains reported below all come from one sample, sequenced in a study of blood T cells in healthy people across ages. With a J-beta primer mix and a sample-barcoded 5' primer, a second PCR ran about 6 to 11 cycles. TCRdb re-called the 5' RACE reads through MiXCR, storing one row per CDR3 protein. The table records about 1.5 million distinct CDR3 sequences, about 45% of them present only once. Sequenced sample: blood. The receptors were sampled from a woman younger than 30 in good health.

The genes are TRBV29-1 and TRBJ2-3, with 12 bases identical to TRBD2. CDR3 length equals 16 residues. Germline V gene lookup returns CDR1 SQVTM and CDR2 ANQGSEA. V gave up 3 bases and J gave up 5 bases; unmatched junction bases: 9. The CDR3 region is CSVDRRLAGDGDTQYF. CDR3 bases: TGCAGCGTTGATAGGCGACTAGCGGGAGACGGAGATACGCAGTATTTT.

The chain combines TRBV20-1 with TRBJ2-7; D remains ambiguous. CDR1 DFQATT and CDR2 SNEGSKA come from the germline V gene (reference sequence). The V end lost 6 bases, the J end lost 2 bases, and 14 bases lay between the germline ends. This CDR3 spans 13 amino acids. CDR3 coding DNA: TGCAGTGCGAACCGGGCGCCCACCTACGAGCAGTACTTC. It specifies CSANRAPTYEQYF.

This chain connects TRBV5-1 to TRBJ2-1, with 12 bases that match TRBD2. V gave up 5 bases and J gave up 7 bases; unmatched junction bases: 10. Germline CDR1 is SGHRS and CDR2 is YFSETQ. CDR3 length: 16 residues. The CDR3 DNA reads as TGCGCCAGCAGGGTCGCTAGCGGGGGGGCCCGTAATGAGCAGTTCTTC. Translation: CASRVASGGARNEQFF.

The V and J genes are TRBV13 and TRBJ2-3; D possibly matches TRBD1 or TRBD2 (5 bases each). CDR3 length equals 14 residues. Germline V lookup: CDR1 PRHDT, CDR2 FYEKMQ (reference sequence). V lost 3 bases, J lost 3 bases, and 10 bases lay in between. CDR3 coding DNA: TGTGCCAGCAGCTTCGGGGCACGGACAGATACGCAGTATTTT. As protein: CASSFGARTDTQYF.

This clonotype appeared a few times. The chain links TRBV5-1 to TRBJ2-3, with 10 positions matching TRBD1. The CDR3 is 16 residues long. V was pared by 4 bases and J by 4 bases, with 9 bases of the junction left unmatched. Germline values: CDR1 SGHRS, CDR2 YFSETQ. CDR3 sequence reads: CASSKLDRGFSDTQYF. CDR3 in DNA: TGCGCCAGCAGCAAACTGGACAGGGGGTTCTCAGATACGCAGTATTTT.

The chain employs TRBV27 and TRBJ1-5; D call uncertain. The germline V gene has CDR1 MNHEY and CDR2 SMNVEV (reference sequence). Trimming stripped 5 bases from V and 3 bases from J, with 14 bases between. CDR3 length: 15 amino acids. For the CDR3, the DNA is TGTGCCAGCAGTCAAACCGGGCCTTACAATCAGCCCCAGCATTTT. Amino acids: CASSQTGPYNQPQHF.

The chain is built from TRBV20-1 and TRBJ2-7, with 7 bases fitting TRBD2. The V gene's germline CDR1 is DFQATT and CDR2 SNEGSKA (reference sequence). J was trimmed by 3 bases and V by 3 bases; bases with no gene match: 5. The CDR3 extends over 13 amino acids. The CDR3, as DNA: TGCAGTGCTAGGACGGGGAGGGGCTACGAGCAGTACTTC. Translated, it gives CSARTGRGYEQYF.

The chain uses TRBV10-3 and TRBJ1-1; weak D call: TRBD1 (6 bases). The CDR3 runs to 13 residues. Germline values: CDR1 ENHRY, CDR2 SYGVKD. V lost 6 bases and J 5 bases, leaving 13 bases between the germline ends. The CDR3 DNA reads TGTGCCATCAGACAGGGCCCGATAACTGAAGCTTTCTTT. It specifies CAIRQGPITEAFF.

J is TRBJ2-3 and V is TRBV4-3; D is unresolved. CDR3 length equals 16 residues. Per the germline V gene, CDR1 is LGHNA and CDR2 is YSLEER. V shed 0 bases and J shed 0 bases, with 10 bases lying between them. The CDR3 sequence is CASSQDKPPSTDTQYF. The CDR3 nucleotides read TGCGCCAGCAGCCAAGATAAGCCTCCTAGCACAGATACGCAGTATTTT.

Only one count was recorded for this clonotype. The chain employs TRBV30 and TRBJ1-6, with D unclear. The CDR3 covers 13 residues. CDR1 is GTSNPN and CDR2 is SVGIG in the germline V gene (reference sequence). Between the trimmed V and J ends, which lost 3 bases and 10 bases, there was a span of 13 bases. CDR3 in DNA: TGTGCCTGGAGCGGAGAACTAGGGTCACCCCTCCACTTT. It translates to CAWSGELGSPLHF.